This entry describes one T cell receptor beta chain. The antigen it binds to is not known. Base qualities are not at hand, and no much larger clone is one base apart. The data stem from a study of blood T cell repertoires in COVID-19 (dated by TCRdb to the early 2020s). At the level of the whole study: The collaborator samples originated in the United States, Italy and Spain and spanned the acute and convalescent phases of COVID-19. The prospective study material was composed of cDNA or gDNA derived from T cells, B-cell-depleted T cells, or PBMCs. The dataset comprised deeply sampled blood TCRbeta repertoires from subjects exposed to, actively infected with, or recovered from COVID-19. The repertoires were released in a freely available public database intended as a resource for research on the immune response to SARS-CoV-2. The samples were drawn from two sources: the first 160 participants of the ongoing ImmuneRACE study, and 1,200 or so subjects contributed by 6 global collaborators. Nearly every sample came with metadata listing a de-identified subject ID, COVID-19 status, age in years and sex. Where available, HLA class I and class II types were taken from metadata supplied by the sample provider and were not determined by assay-based typing. What the authors observed across the whole study: How much clinical and demographic metadata was included differed by source and by participant, and the metadata was provided uncurated.

The collaborating institutions used their own protocols to collect whole blood in K2EDTA tubes. For TCRbeta analysis, collaborators shipped samples in one of three forms: frozen whole blood, isolated PBMCs, or DNA extracted from either of those sample types. The CDR3 goes from the cysteine to the phenylalanine over 15 residues. The sequence is cut down to CDR3 DNA, 45 bases in frame from base 1. According to the germline V gene, CDR1 reads SGHRS and CDR2 reads YFSETQ. V ends up 0 bases short and J 6 bases short, with an unmatched junction base count of 7. TCRbeta CDR3 regions were amplified from genomic DNA by means of the immunoSEQ Assay, a bias-controlled multiplex PCR. For the original study's pipeline: The number of nucleated cells in each sample was estimated from the amplification of reference gene primers within the assay. Sequence reads were collapsed and filtered to measure the absolute abundance of every unique TCRbeta CDR3 rearrangement. For each sample, productive Simpson clonality was calculated as the square root of Simpson's diversity index across productive rearrangements. The source is immuneACCESS, and TCRdb retained only in-frame sequences with V and J called. Part of the clones is not carried over; for the studies checked, unresolved V genes explain less than half of this, and the remainder is unexplained. That table supplies the V and J calls and clone size; D and trimming were determined from the DNA. The sample includes roughly 160,000 clones, with more than 70% observed a single time. Approximately 7% of the sample is held by the ten biggest clonotypes.

Sample: peripheral blood. The chain links TRBV5-1 with TRBJ1-2; TRBD1 fits 8 bases in the junction. The TCR comes from a man aged 45-60 years with active or convalescent COVID-19. In nucleotides, the sequence is TGCGCCAGCAGCTTGGGACAGGGGATCGGTCATGGCTACACCTTC. Translated, this gives CASSLGQGIGHGYTF.